This T cell receptor beta chain was recorded in a study of identical twins. This clonotype was picked up a small number of times. Its antigen remains unknown. CDR3 length equals 16 residues. Deletions cut 5 bases from V and 3 bases from J, with 18 bases between. Germline V gene data show CDR1 as SGHVS and CDR2 as FQNEAQ. Findings and caveats of the study: Insertions were reduced in abundant cord blood beta clonotypes but not in memory repertoires. Analyses of zero insertions could be partly confounded by invariant MAIT and iNKT cells. The conclusions drew on cross-sectional statistical analysis instead of tracking the same donors.

Carrying unique molecular identifiers, the cDNA also gained a universal primer site through template switching. Each CDR3 protein is one row after TCRdb ran MiXCR on the 5' RACE reads. The table shows some 570,000 distinct CDR3 sequences, with approximately 20% occurring only once. A further study also used this sample, focusing on yellow fever vaccine responses in identical twins.

Input material: CD4+ T cells sorted from blood. The origin of this receptor is a woman aged 18-30 years in good health. The genes are TRBV7-8 and TRBJ2-3; D may be TRBD1 (5 bases). The CDR3 nucleotides are TGTGCCAGCAGCGTATCTTATGGGGCAGGGACAGATACGCAGTATTTT. As protein: CASSVSYGAGTDTQYF.